The present T cell receptor (beta chain) was sequenced within a study of T cell repertoires in ileal Crohn's disease. Study conclusions and caveats: Sorted CD8 T cells held more high-frequency clones than CD4.

Using immunoSEQ multiplex PCR, the repertoire was profiled, and TCRdb retains in-frame clones only, with some absent. The sample holds around 4,200 clones, roughly 85% seen once. The germline V and J ends were trimmed by 3 bases and 6 bases, with 18 bases remaining between them. Germline assignment: CDR1 MGHDK and CDR2 SYGVNS. The CDR3 has 16 residues. The sample's time point: neoterminal ileum biopsy at postoperative endoscopy, about 6 months after surgery. As concerns this clone: What it recognizes is unknown.

Sequencing used ileal tissue. The chain joins TRBV25-1 to TRBJ2-1; tentative D call: TRBD1 (6 bases). The TCR sequence derives from an adult with Crohn's disease. The CDR3 nucleotides read TGTGCCAGCAGTGATCTCGCCCGGACAGCTGGCAATGAGCAGTTCTTC. Protein: CASSDLARTAGNEQFF.